This record concerns one T cell receptor beta chain sequence. The CDR3 spans 17 residues. V shed 4 bases and J shed 0 bases, with 17 bases lying between them. Per germline, CDR1 SGHRS and CDR2 YFSETQ. This sample is part of a study of blood T cell repertoires in COVID-19. Overall study context: T cells, B-cell-depleted T cells, or PBMCs supplied cDNA or gDNA.

In the study's own analysis: Estimation of nucleated cell counts was performed using reference gene primer amplification. Using immunoSEQ multiplex PCR, the repertoire was profiled, and TCRdb retains in-frame clones only, with some absent. Clone size and V and J calls were adopted from that table, with D and trimming inferred from the DNA. This sample has 250,000 to 300,000 clones; about 86% occur once, and the top ten carry 3.6%. The specimen sequenced was peripheral blood. The source of this sequence is a man between 18 and 29 years old with active or convalescent COVID-19. This sequence joins TRBV5-1 and TRBJ1-3; D is perhaps TRBD1 (5 bases). The CDR3 DNA sequence: TGCGCCAGCAGCCTAACCCCCCTCCAGGGCTCTGGAAACACCATATATTTT. Protein sequence: CASSLTPLQGSGNTIYF.